The entry below gives a single T cell receptor (beta chain) sequence along with its context. No antigen is known for it. V was pared by 4 bases and J by 0 bases, with 14 bases between. CDR1 and CDR2 from the germline V gene are SGHNT and YYREEE (reference sequence). The CDR3 totals 16 residues. The repertoire was sequenced with immunoSEQ multiplex PCR; TCRdb's copy has only in-frame clones and lacks some. The table includes about 64,000 clones, over 85% detected once. The data originate from a study of PD-1 blockade in classical Hodgkin lymphoma. Study overall: Patients in the cohort were put on intravenous nivolumab, 3 mg/kg every 2 weeks. General study findings and limits: Partial responders and progressors had significantly lower baseline TCR diversity.

The time point: cycle 4 day 1 (C4D1), after five to seven weeks of nivolumab. All patients relapsed after autologous stem cell transplantation, and brentuximab vedotin exposure varied. The sequence was obtained from a human donor with classical Hodgkin lymphoma. The chain joins TRBV5-4 to TRBJ2-1; no clear D. The sample consisted of peripheral blood mononuclear cells (PBMCs), taken before the fourth cycle of nivolumab. The CDR3: CASSLPDGSSYNEQFF. The CDR3 bases are TGTGCCAGCAGCCTCCCCGACGGCAGCTCCTACAATGAGCAGTTCTTC. The whole variable domain, remainder taken from reference TRBV5-4 and TRBJ2-1, is ETGVTQSPTHLIKTRGQQVTLRCSSQSGHNTVSWYQQALGQGPQFIFQYYREEENGRGNFPPRFSGLQFPNYSSELNVNALELDDSALYLCASSLPDGSSYNEQFFGPGTRLTVL.